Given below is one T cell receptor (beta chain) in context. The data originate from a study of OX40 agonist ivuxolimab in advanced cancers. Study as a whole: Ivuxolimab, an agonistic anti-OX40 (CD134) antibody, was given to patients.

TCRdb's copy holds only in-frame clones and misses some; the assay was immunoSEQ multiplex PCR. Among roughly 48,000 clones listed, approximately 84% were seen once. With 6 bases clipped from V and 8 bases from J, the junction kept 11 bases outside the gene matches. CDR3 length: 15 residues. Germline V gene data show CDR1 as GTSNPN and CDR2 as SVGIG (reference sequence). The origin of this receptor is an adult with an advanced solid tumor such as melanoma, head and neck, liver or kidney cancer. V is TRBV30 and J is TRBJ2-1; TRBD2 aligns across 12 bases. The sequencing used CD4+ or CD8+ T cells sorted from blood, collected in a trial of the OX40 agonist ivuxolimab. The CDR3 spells CACPRTSGRRDEQFF. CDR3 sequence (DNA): TGTGCCTGCCCGCGAACTAGCGGGAGGCGTGATGAGCAGTTCTTC. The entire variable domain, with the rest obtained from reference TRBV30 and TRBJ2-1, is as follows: SQTIHQWPATLVQPVGSPLSLECTVEGTSNPNLYWYRQAAGRGLQLLFYSVGIGQISSEVPQNLSASRPQDRQFILSSKKLLLSDSGFYLCACPRTSGRRDEQFFGPGTRLTVL.